Here is one T cell receptor beta chain with its context. The target antigen is unknown. These data belong to a study of cytomegalovirus exposure and HLA in healthy donors. A multiplex PCR was run with 60 Vbeta primers and 13 Jbeta primers. Clones were sequenced by immunoSEQ multiplex PCR, and TCRdb holds only the in-frame ones, with some missing. Of tens of thousands of clones detected, roughly 80% appear once; the ten largest clones hold over 1.1%. Study results and limitations: Earlier findings revealed that most TCR beta V segments proved productive either about 90% or about 30% of the time. Donors belonging to an Asian-associated ancestry cluster reportedly showed fewer N-insertions in productive TCRs than the approximately 700-donor mean, according to what a later analysis found. Certain indistinguishable V segments, among them TRBV6-2 and TRBV6-3, were excluded.

The CDR3 runs 15 residues. The germline CDR1 and CDR2 sequences are LNHDA and SQIVND (reference sequence). The junction had 3 bases not matched to a gene; V was cut back by 4 bases and J by 0 bases. Sequenced: PBMCs. V and J are TRBV19 and TRBJ2-7; 10 nucleotides agree with TRBD1. The source is a male donor in good health and CMV-seronegative. The CDR3 reads CASSTRTGGSYEQYF. The CDR3, as DNA: TGTGCCAGTAGTACGAGGACAGGGGGCTCCTACGAGCAGTACTTC. Full variable domain (remainder filled in from reference TRBV19 and TRBJ2-7): DGGITQSPKYLFRKEGQNVTLSCEQNLNHDAMYWYRQDPGQGLRLIYYSQIVNDFQKGDIAEGYSVSREKKESFPLTVTSAQKNPTAFYLCASSTRTGGSYEQYFGPGTRLTVT.